Sequencing of this TCR beta chain was carried out in a study of blood T cell repertoires in COVID-19. Study-wide background: Italy, Spain and the United States were the sources of the convalescent and acute COVID-19 samples. Sources were T cells, B-cell-depleted T cells, or PBMCs; the material itself was cDNA or gDNA.

The length of the CDR3 is 15 residues. Germline-derived CDR1 and CDR2 are SGHRS and YFSETQ. The germline V and J ends were trimmed by 2 bases and 8 bases, with 17 bases remaining between them. Authors' analysis steps: Estimation of nucleated cell counts relied on the amplification of reference gene primers. Using immunoSEQ multiplex PCR, the repertoire was profiled, and TCRdb retains in-frame clones only, with some absent. V and J calls and clone size come straight from that table; D and trimming were deduced from the DNA. The repertoire holds about 110,000 clones, with 76% as singletons. The chain recombines TRBV5-1 with TRBJ2-1, with a weak D call TRBD1 (5 bases). The receptor comes from a woman of 80 years or more with acute or convalescent COVID-19. Sequencing was carried out using peripheral blood. CDR3: CASSFRVRTIDEQFF. The DNA for the CDR3 is TGCGCCAGCAGCTTCAGGGTTCGGACAATCGATGAGCAGTTCTTC.